The 14 T cell receptor beta chains in this list originate from one sample, sequenced in a study of blood T cell repertoires in COVID-19. The assay was immunoSEQ multiplex PCR, and TCRdb's table has in-frame clones only and misses some. The table shows 290,000 or so clones, with approximately 86% occurring only once. The source material was peripheral blood. The receptors shown here come from a man between 65 and 80 years old with acute or convalescent COVID-19.

The V call is TRBV24-1, the J call TRBJ1-6; possibly TRBD1 for D (6 bases). V was pared by 6 bases and J by 10 bases, with 12 bases between. The germline CDR1 and CDR2 sequences are KGHDR and SFDVKD. CDR3 length: 13 residues. CDR3 DNA: TGTGCCACCAGTTGGGGGCCAAACTCACCCCTCCACTTT. Its protein product is CATSWGPNSPLHF.

This chain uses TRBV18 with TRBJ2-1, with a tentative D call TRBD2 (6 bases). Trimming shortened V by 3 bases and J by 8 bases, and 11 bases separated the two germline ends. The CDR3 runs 13 residues. Germline CDR1 KGHSH, CDR2 LQKENI. CDR3: CASSPRLVDEQFF. The CDR3 nucleotides read TGTGCCAGCTCACCCCGACTAGTCGATGAGCAGTTCTTC.

The CDR3 nucleotides read TGTGCCAGCAGCTTGGTCGGAGCTTTCTTT. Amino acids: CASSLVGAFF. The gene calls are TRBV5-8 and TRBJ1-1; no clear D. The germline CDR1 and CDR2 sequences are SGHTS and YDEGEE. V was cut by 0 bases and J by 10 bases, with 4 bases left in between. This CDR3 is built from 10 residues.

Worth noting for this clone: Different DNA sequences within this sample yield the same CDR3. This rearrangement joins TRBV7-9 to TRBJ2-5, with TRBD2 matching 12 bases. The length of the CDR3 is 16 residues. V trimming: 4 bases; J trimming: 0 bases; junction bases outside the gene matches: 3. Germline loops: CDR1 SEHNR, CDR2 FQNEAQ (reference sequence). This chain's CDR3 is CASSSTSGGYQETQYF. In DNA form, the CDR3 reads TGTGCCAGCAGCTCCACTAGCGGGGGGTACCAAGAGACCCAGTACTTC.

The rearrangement links TRBV19 to TRBJ2-1, with 8 bases identical to TRBD2. Germline assignment: CDR1 LNHDA and CDR2 SQIVND (reference sequence). V trimming: 7 bases; J trimming: 7 bases; junction bases outside the gene matches: 9. This CDR3 is 14 amino acids long. CDR3 nucleotides: TGTGCCAGTACTAGGGTGGGCGGGGGGAATGAGCAGTTCTTC. It yields the protein CASTRVGGGNEQFF.

This sequence joins TRBV10-3 and TRBJ1-1; 7 bases are shared with TRBD1. With 6 bases clipped from V and 6 bases from J, the junction kept 13 bases outside the gene matches. Germline V gives CDR1 ENHRY, CDR2 SYGVKD. The CDR3 has 15 residues. The CDR3 nucleotides are TGTGCCATCAGGGAAGACGGGACAGCGTTTTCTGAAGCTTTCTTT. This sequence encodes CAIREDGTAFSEAFF.

The table lists this clone with a count of one. The chain employs TRBV29-1 and TRBJ2-5, with TRBD2 matching over 7 bases. Looked up from germline, CDR1 is SQVTM and CDR2 is ANQGSEA. V shed 3 bases and J 5 bases; nucleotides not matched to a gene: 6. The CDR3 runs to 13 residues. The CDR3 region has the DNA TGCAGCGTTGAGAGGGCGCGGGGGGAGACCCAGTACTTC. Residues: CSVERARGETQYF.

The rearrangement links TRBV25-1 to TRBJ2-1, with D possibly matching TRBD1 (5 bases). The CDR3 spans 15 residues. The germline CDR1 and CDR2 sequences are MGHDK and SYGVNS. V was clipped by 5 bases and J by 5 bases, with 16 bases between them. DNA for the CDR3: TGTGCCAGCAGTAGTACAGGTTCCCTGGACAATGAGCAGTTCTTC. Translation gives CASSSTGSLDNEQFF.

The genes are TRBV5-1 and TRBJ2-7; TRBD1 matches at 7 bases. Germline loops: CDR1 SGHRS, CDR2 YFSETQ. This CDR3 has 15 amino acids. V lost 4 bases and J lost 6; bases outside the gene matches: 13. CDR3 bases: TGCGCCAGCAGCATGGGTGTAACAGGGGCTAGCGAGCAGTACTTC. Translated: CASSMGVTGASEQYF.

Ten or more counts support this clone. V and J are TRBV28 and TRBJ1-2; TRBD1 matches 7 bases. The germline CDR1 and CDR2 sequences are MDHEN and SYDVKM. The CDR3 covers 14 residues. Trimming removed 7 bases from V and 2 bases from J; junction bases left unmatched: 7. DNA for the CDR3: TGTGCCAGCAATCTGCAAGGGGGCAACTATGGCTACACCTTC. Protein: CASNLQGGNYGYTF.

This chain joins TRBV3-1 (or the pseudogene TRBV3-2) and TRBJ2-5, with 11 nucleotides matching TRBD2. The V gene's germline CDR1 is LGHDT and CDR2 YNNKEL (reference sequence). This CDR3 is built from 17 residues. With 4 bases clipped from V and 4 bases from J, the junction kept 11 bases outside the gene matches. CDR3: CASSPSQTSGASETQYF. The CDR3 region has the DNA TGTGCCAGCAGCCCGAGTCAGACTAGCGGGGCTTCAGAGACCCAGTACTTC.

The chain is built from TRBV19 and TRBJ1-2, with 7 bases that match TRBD1. V lost 1 base to trimming and J lost 4 bases; unmatched junction nucleotides: 3. The CDR3 has 14 residues. Germline values: CDR1 LNHDA, CDR2 SQIVND (reference sequence). In DNA form, the CDR3 reads TGTGCCAGTAGTATAGGGGGACAGCTCTATGGCTACACCTTC. It codes for CASSIGGQLYGYTF. Using reference TRBV19 and TRBJ1-2 for the parts outside the CDR3, the full variable domain is DGGITQSPKYLFRKEGQNVTLSCEQNLNHDAMYWYRQDPGQGLRLIYYSQIVNDFQKGDIAEGYSVSREKKESFPLTVTSAQKNPTAFYLCASSIGGQLYGYTFGSGTRLTVV.

This chain links TRBV19 with TRBJ1-5; D is uncertain. With 3 bases removed from V and 11 bases from J, the gap between germline ends came to 11 bases. The CDR3 sequence is 12 residues long. Germline V gene sequence: CDR1 LNHDA, CDR2 SQIVND (reference sequence). The CDR3 is CASSIGYSAQHF. The CDR3 nucleotides are TGTGCCAGTAGTATCGGGTATTCGGCCCAGCATTTT.

CDR3 region: CASSQDWERGYGYTF. The DNA for the CDR3 is TGCGCCAGCAGCCAAGATTGGGAAAGGGGGTATGGCTACACCTTC. This chain joins TRBV4-3 and TRBJ1-2; D perhaps matches TRBD1 (6 bases). CDR1 is LGHNA, CDR2 YSLEER, per germline. V was trimmed by 0 bases and J by 5 bases, leaving 13 bases between them. The CDR3 is 15 residues long.